These T cell receptor beta chains were read from a single sample in a study of T cells in Graves' hyperthyroidism and ophthalmopathy. TCRdb redid the calling of the multiplex PCR reads with MiXCR, one entry per CDR3 protein. The profile shows fewer than 600,000 distinct CDR3 sequences, 13% to 15% of them singletons. Sequenced material: blood. These receptors all come from a woman aged 40 to 49 with Graves' hyperthyroidism. Both conserved end residues are part of each CDR3. A D gene is named only where the DNA matches it firmly. Clone size is not always given. Where it is, it says once, few, many or a class for expanded clones.

TRBJ1-1 - TRBV27 TRBD1 TGTGCCAGCAGGTCTACAGGGGATGAAGCTTTCTTT CASRSTGDEAFF
TRBJ1-5 few TRBV28 - TGTGCCAGCAGTTCCGTAAACCTCAGACAGGTAAATCAGCCCCAGCATTTT CASSSVNLRQVNQPQHF
TRBJ2-2 many TRBV20-1 - TGCAGTGCCACCGATTTGAACACCGGGGAGCTGTTTTTT CSATDLNTGELFF
TRBJ2-1 - TRBV7-8 - TGTGCCAGCAGCTTGAGGACTGGATTCGTTTTAGCCTACAATGAGCAGTTCTTC CASSLRTGFVLAYNEQFF
TRBJ2-3 many TRBV30 - TGTGCCTGGAGTCCGGGGAACACAGATACGCAGTATTTT CAWSPGNTDTQYF
TRBJ1-1 many TRBV28 - TGTGCCAGCAGTGTCGGAGCCTTTAACACTGAAGCTTTCTTT CASSVGAFNTEAFF
TRBJ2-2 - TRBV29-1 TRBD2 TGCAGCGTTGAATTGTCTAGCGGGATTAACACCGGGGAGCTGTTTTTT CSVELSSGINTGELFF
TRBJ2-1 - TRBV19 - TGTGCCAGTAGTGGGAGGCAGGCGTACAATGAGCAGTTCTTC CASSGRQAYNEQFF
TRBJ2-3 many TRBV10-3 TRBD1 TGTGCCATCAGTTCCGGGACAGGGTGGGCAGATACGCAGTATTTT CAISSGTGWADTQYF
TRBJ2-7 - TRBV7-9 TRBD2 TGTGCCAGCAGCTTGGACGTTAGCGGGAGGGCGGAGGAGCAGTACTTC CASSLDVSGRAEEQYF
TRBJ1-3 - TRBV20-1 TRBD1 TGCAGTGCTAGCCCCGTACAGGGGGCCTCTGGAAACACCATATATTTT CSASPVQGASGNTIYF
TRBJ1-3 many TRBV2 - TGTGCCAGCAGTGGACTAGAGGGGGCTGGAAACACCATATATTTT CASSGLEGAGNTIYF
TRBJ2-1 many TRBV24-1 - TGTGCCACCAATCACGGGAGAAACAATGAGCAGTTCTTC CATNHGRNNEQFF
TRBJ2-2 - TRBV5-1 - TGCGCCAGCAGCGAAAGCGACATTAACACCGGGGAGCTGTTTTTT CASSESDINTGELFF
TRBJ2-5 many TRBV5-1 TRBD2 TGCGCCAGCCAAGAAAGCGGGGCCCAAGAGACCCAGTACTTC CASQESGAQETQYF
TRBJ2-1 many TRBV5-1 - TGCGCCAGCAGCTGGAGCGACACTTACAATGAGCAGTTCTTC CASSWSDTYNEQFF
TRBJ2-1 - TRBV5-1 TRBD1 TGCGCCAGCAGCTTAACGGGACAGGGGCTCTTCAGCTCCTACAATGAGCAGTTCTTC CASSLTGQGLFSSYNEQFF